The 32 T cell receptor beta chains reported below all come from one sample, sequenced in a study of blood T cell repertoires in COVID-19. Some clones are missing from TCRdb's copy, which holds only in-frame ones; the method was immunoSEQ multiplex PCR. The sample lists about 100,000 clones; roughly 90% were seen once. The sample taken for sequencing was peripheral blood. The receptors were gathered from a woman at least 80 years old with acute or convalescent COVID-19.

The chain combines TRBV24-1 with TRBJ2-7, with TRBD2 matching 7 bases. The germline CDR1 and CDR2 sequences are KGHDR and SFDVKD. Trimming removed 6 bases from V and 3 bases from J; junction bases left unmatched: 10. The CDR3 totals 15 residues. The CDR3 region has the DNA TGTGCCACCAGTTCACGGGGGACTACCGACTACGAGCAGTACTTC. Encoded protein: CATSSRGTTDYEQYF.

The chain uses TRBV2 and TRBJ2-2; TRBD1 aligns across 7 bases. V dropped 2 bases and J dropped 3; count of bases not matched to a gene: 3. The germline V gene encodes CDR1 SNHLY and CDR2 FYNNEI. The CDR3 contains 15 residues. The CDR3 loop reads CASSENRGYTGELFF. The CDR3 DNA reads as TGTGCCAGCAGTGAAAACAGGGGCTACACCGGGGAGCTGTTTTTT.

The chain is built from TRBV28 and TRBJ2-7, with 7 bases identical to TRBD1. Germline V CDR1 and CDR2: MDHEN, SYDVKM. V lost 8 bases, J lost 1 base, and 26 bases stayed unmatched. CDR3 size: 20 residues. The DNA of the CDR3 is TGTGCCAGCTCCTCCGAGCCCCTAATAACAGGGGTAGGGTTTTCCTACGAGCAGTACTTC. It yields the protein CASSSEPLITGVGFSYEQYF.

The chain employs TRBV21-1 and TRBJ1-3; the table gives TRBD1 as D, unverified against the DNA. TRBV21-1 corresponds to a pseudogene. CDR3 length equals 16 residues. CDR3 DNA: TGTGCCAGCAGCAAAGTCGAAGACAGGAGGGGAAACACCATATATTTT. It specifies CASSKVEDRRGNTIYF.

This chain joins TRBV15 and TRBJ2-3; 10 bases agree with TRBD1. This CDR3 comprises 16 residues. V trimming: 5 bases; J trimming: 4 bases; junction bases outside the gene matches: 9. In germline, CDR1 is LNHNV, CDR2 YYDKDF (reference sequence). The CDR3 region is CATSRPGQGTSDTQYF. The DNA of the CDR3 is TGTGCCACCAGCCGACCGGGACAGGGGACTTCAGATACGCAGTATTTT.

The V call is TRBV25-1, the J call TRBJ1-1, with D perhaps TRBD1 (5 bases). The ends were cut back, 3 bases at V and 8 bases at J, with 16 bases in the middle. Germline V lookup: CDR1 MGHDK, CDR2 SYGVNS. The CDR3 has 14 amino acids. CDR3 residues: CASSDTGRAREAFF. The CDR3 DNA reads TGTGCCAGCAGTGATACAGGCAGGGCGCGGGAAGCTTTCTTT.

This clone was seen more than once but under ten times. The gene calls are TRBV25-1 and TRBJ1-2, with 7 bases aligning to TRBD1. CDR1 and CDR2 from the germline V gene are MGHDK and SYGVNS. J gave up 4 bases and V 8 bases, and 7 bases lay outside the gene matches. The CDR3 loop spans 13 amino acids. The CDR3 coding sequence is TGTGCCAGCGGGAGAGGGGGCGTCTATGGCTACACCTTC. This sequence encodes CASGRGGVYGYTF.

This clone was seen only once. CDR3 sequence (DNA): TGCAGTGCTAGTAGACAGGCGAACACCGGGGAGCTGTTTTTT. It specifies CSASRQANTGELFF. The V call is TRBV20-1, the J call TRBJ2-2, with D possibly TRBD1 on 6 matching bases. Trimming stripped 3 bases from V and 0 bases from J, with 8 bases between. The germline V gene encodes CDR1 DFQATT and CDR2 SNEGSKA (reference sequence). There are 14 residues in the CDR3.

This sequence joins TRBV5-1 and TRBJ1-5, with D possibly matching TRBD1 (6 bases). In germline, CDR1 is SGHRS, CDR2 YFSETQ. The CDR3 is made up of 14 amino acids. The germline V and J ends were trimmed by 4 bases and 1 base, with 9 bases remaining between them. The CDR3 DNA reads as TGCGCCAGCAGCCCCGGGACAAGCAATCAGCCCCAGCATTTT. This encodes CASSPGTSNQPQHF.

This clone occurred once. The V call is TRBV29-1, the J call TRBJ2-7; no reliable D call. V was clipped by 6 bases and J by 0 bases, with 9 bases between them. CDR3 size: 12 residues. CDR1 is SQVTM, CDR2 ANQGSEA, per germline. The DNA for the CDR3 is TGCAGCGTGTACAGTTACTCCTACGAGCAGTACTTC. Protein: CSVYSYSYEQYF.

This clone was detected a few times. The chain joins TRBV6-2 or TRBV6-3 to TRBJ2-1; possibly TRBD2 for D (5 bases). Trimming stripped 2 bases from V and 7 bases from J, with 27 bases between. This CDR3 region has 19 residues. Germline CDR1 and CDR2: MNHEY and SVGEGT. As DNA, the CDR3 is TGTGCCAGCAGTTACGTTAAAAGCGCTGCGGGCGGGCGGAGGAATGAGCAGTTCTTC. Its translation: CASSYVKSAAGGRRNEQFF.

This chain links TRBV19 with TRBJ1-5; no definite D call. Trimming stripped 3 bases from V and 4 bases from J, with 10 bases between. Germline CDR1 reads LNHDA; CDR2 reads SQIVND (reference sequence). The CDR3 spans 14 residues. The CDR3 coding sequence is TGTGCCAGTAGTATCCTGGTGAGTAATCAGCCCCAGCATTTT. Translated, it gives CASSILVSNQPQHF.

The chain joins TRBV4-1 to TRBJ2-5; TRBD2 matches at 11 bases. The junction had 3 bases not matched to a gene; V was cut back by 2 bases and J by 1 base. This CDR3 is built from 16 residues. Germline CDR1 MGHRA, CDR2 YSYEKL. The CDR3 DNA follows: TGCGCCAGCAGCCAAACTGGGACTAGCGGCCAAGAGACCCAGTACTTC. It codes for CASSQTGTSGQETQYF.

The V and J genes are TRBV29-1 and TRBJ2-5; no reliable D call. V was pared by 3 bases and J by 5 bases, with 4 bases between. CDR3 length equals 10 residues. Germline CDR1 is SQVTM and CDR2 is ANQGSEA. For the CDR3, the DNA is TGCAGCGTTGATTCTGAGACCCAGTACTTC. Translation gives CSVDSETQYF.

This clone was detected only a few times. The CDR3 region has the DNA TGTGCCAGCAGTTTCGACATGGTTAAGACCCAGTACTTC. Protein: CASSFDMVKTQYF. The V call is TRBV28, the J call TRBJ2-5, with D hard to call. CDR1 and CDR2 (germline): MDHEN, SYDVKM. Trimming shortened V by 3 bases and J by 6 bases, and 11 bases separated the two germline ends. The CDR3 loop spans 13 amino acids.

This chain links TRBV6-2 or TRBV6-3 with TRBJ1-4; weak D call: TRBD1 (5 bases). V shed 5 bases and J shed 6 bases, with 16 bases lying between them. This CDR3 region has 15 residues. Germline loops: CDR1 MNHEY, CDR2 SVGEGT. CDR3 loop: CASSTDQTGDEKLFF. DNA for the CDR3: TGTGCCAGCAGTACCGACCAAACGGGGGATGAAAAACTGTTTTTT.

CDR3 sequence (DNA): TGTGCCAGCAGCCCCGGGACAGAAACCGAAGCTTTCTTT. It translates to CASSPGTETEAFF. V is TRBV7-9 and J is TRBJ1-1, with TRBD1 matching over 7 bases. Trimming cost V 5 bases and J 8 bases; bases outside gene matches: 8. Per the germline V gene, CDR1 is SEHNR and CDR2 is FQNEAQ (reference sequence). The CDR3 extends over 13 amino acids.

The CDR3 sequence: CASSTWGGEYEQYF. The CDR3 nucleotides are TGTGCCAGCAGCACATGGGGGGGCGAGTACGAGCAGTACTTC. The chain carries TRBV7-9 and TRBJ2-7, with TRBD2 as a possible D gene (7 bases). The V gene's germline CDR1 is SEHNR and CDR2 FQNEAQ (reference sequence). The CDR3 spans 14 residues. V was cut by 5 bases and J by 4 bases, with 15 bases left in between.

V gene TRBV5-1 combines with J gene TRBJ1-3; D may be TRBD1 (6 bases). The length of the CDR3 is 14 residues. V was cut by 7 bases and J by 0 bases, with 11 bases left in between. Germline V CDR1 and CDR2: SGHRS, YFSETQ. CDR3 loop: CASGDTSSGNTIYF. Here the CDR3 DNA reads TGCGCCAGCGGGGACACGTCCTCTGGAAACACCATATATTTT.

This clone showed up just a few times. The chain uses TRBV27 and TRBJ2-7, with 10 bases aligning to TRBD2. The CDR3 is made up of 14 amino acids. From germline, CDR1 is MNHEY and CDR2 SMNVEV (reference sequence). With V trimmed by 5 bases and J by 2 bases, 3 bases remained unmatched. The CDR3 region is CASSDGLAAYEQYF. CDR3 DNA: TGTGCCAGCAGTGACGGACTAGCGGCCTACGAGCAGTACTTC.

The chain has TRBV4-3 and TRBJ2-1; maybe TRBD2 (5 bases). The V end was cut by 7 bases, the J end by 6 bases, with 19 bases between. The CDR3 is 15 amino acids. Germline V gene sequence: CDR1 LGHNA, CDR2 YSLEER. The CDR3 sequence: CASNQDFNSPNEQFF. The CDR3 nucleotides are TGCGCCAGCAATCAGGACTTTAACTCCCCCAATGAGCAGTTCTTC.

The chain recombines TRBV7-2 with TRBJ2-1; tentative D call: TRBD2 (6 bases). CDR1 and CDR2 from the germline V gene are SGHTA and FQGNSA. Trimming took off 3 bases at V and 1 base at J, with 13 bases between the two ends. This CDR3 has 16 amino acids. CDR3: CASSLGGARSYNEQFF. The CDR3, as DNA: TGTGCCAGCAGCTTGGGGGGAGCACGATCCTACAATGAGCAGTTCTTC. Supplemented by reference TRBV7-2 and TRBJ2-1, the full variable domain reads GAGVSQSPSNKVTEKGKDVELRCDPISGHTALYWYRQSLGQGLEFLIYFQGNSAPDKSGLPSDRFSAERTGGSVSTLTIQRTQQEDSAVYLCASSLGGARSYNEQFFGPGTRLTVL.

This chain links TRBV13 with TRBJ1-3; weak D call: TRBD1 (5 bases). With 2 bases removed from V and 4 bases from J, the gap between germline ends came to 18 bases. CDR3 length: 17 residues. Germline V lookup: CDR1 PRHDT, CDR2 FYEKMQ (reference sequence). Written as DNA, the CDR3 is TGTGCCAGCAGCTTATATCAGGGAAGCACGTTGGGAAACACCATATATTTT. This sequence encodes CASSLYQGSTLGNTIYF.

As concerns this clone: The junction departs from germline at one end; a sequencing error may be responsible. The genes are TRBV5-5 and TRBJ2-1, with a weak D call TRBD1 (6 bases). The germline gives CDR1 SGHKS, CDR2 YYEKEE (reference sequence). The CDR3 runs to 15 residues. The CDR3 reads CASTLGAGAYNEQFF. CDR3 DNA: TGTGCCAGCACCTTGGGGGCAGGGGCCTACAATGAGCAGTTCTTC.

This chain joins TRBV7-3 and TRBJ2-1, with D possibly TRBD1 on 5 matching bases. The germline CDR1 and CDR2 sequences are SGHTA and FQGTGA. V lost 2 bases, J lost 3 bases, and 8 bases lay in between. The CDR3 loop spans 14 amino acids. The CDR3 spells CASSLQGDYNEQFF. CDR3 coding DNA: TGTGCCAGCAGCTTACAGGGCGACTACAATGAGCAGTTCTTC.

V is TRBV6-5 and J is TRBJ1-1; D might be TRBD1 (5 bases). The CDR3 is 16 amino acids. Trimming cost V 0 bases and J 3 bases, with 14 bases left between them. Germline CDR1 MNHEY, CDR2 SVGAGI. The CDR3 nucleotides read TGTGCCAGCAGTTACTCATTACAGGCTGGGGACACTGAAGCTTTCTTT. The encoded protein is CASSYSLQAGDTEAFF.

This chain links TRBV2 with TRBJ1-5, with D perhaps TRBD1 (6 bases). The germline V gene encodes CDR1 SNHLY and CDR2 FYNNEI. The CDR3 contains 14 residues. Trimming cost V 4 bases and J 7 bases, with 14 bases left between them. The CDR3 sequence: CASSVGGGGQPQHF. CDR3 nucleotide sequence: TGTGCCAGCAGTGTGGGGGGGGGCGGCCAGCCCCAGCATTTT.

This chain joins TRBV18 and TRBJ1-1, with 12 bases fitting TRBD1. Germline V gene sequence: CDR1 KGHSH, CDR2 LQKENI. The trim removed 3 bases at V and 3 bases at J, leaving 2 bases unmatched. This CDR3 has 15 residues. The CDR3 region is CASSPGQGAYTEAFF. The CDR3 DNA reads TGTGCCAGCTCACCGGGACAGGGGGCGTACACTGAAGCTTTCTTT.

This clone was seen once. The rearrangement uses TRBV5-6 and TRBJ1-3; D is unresolved. Trimming left V 6 bases short and J 0 bases short, with 10 bases between. The CDR3 loop spans 14 amino acids. CDR1 and CDR2 from the germline V gene are SGHDT and YYEEEE. The CDR3 protein is CASIHDISGNTIYF. The CDR3 DNA follows: TGTGCCAGCATCCATGACATCTCTGGAAACACCATATATTTT.

The chain uses TRBV29-1 and TRBJ2-1; 9 bases map to TRBD1. Per germline, CDR1 SQVTM and CDR2 ANQGSEA. The CDR3 extends over 13 amino acids. The V and J ends lost 7 bases and 7 bases, in that order; junction bases with no gene match: 8. Here the CDR3 DNA reads TGCAGCGCGGGACAGGGCCCTTATAATGAGCAGTTCTTC. Protein product: CSAGQGPYNEQFF.

The CDR3 here is CASRVDRGINEQFF. The CDR3 bases are TGCGCCAGCAGGGTGGACAGGGGGATCAATGAGCAGTTCTTC. V and J are TRBV5-1 and TRBJ2-1; TRBD1 matches 10 bases. Germline V gives CDR1 SGHRS, CDR2 YFSETQ. The CDR3 contains 14 residues. Trimming at V came to 5 bases and at J to 6 bases, leaving 5 bases not matched to a gene.

This clone was counted a few times. The chain combines TRBV19 with TRBJ1-1, with TRBD1 as a possible D gene (6 bases). The CDR3 extends over 14 amino acids. Germline V CDR1 and CDR2: LNHDA, SQIVND (reference sequence). Trimming removed 3 bases at V and 5 bases at J, with 13 bases between. CDR3 in DNA: TGTGCCAGTAGTATTGTCGCACAGGGAACTGAAGCTTTCTTT. Translation gives CASSIVAQGTEAFF.